This passage covers 25 T cell receptor beta chains from one sample sequenced in a study of graft-versus-host responses after intestinal transplantation. No antigens are known for them. TCRdb's table, derived via immunoSEQ multiplex PCR, lists solely in-frame clones and lacks some. The sample holds tens of thousands of clones; 90% are singletons and the top ten take 0.095% to 0.11%. Sequenced material: unstimulated CD4+ T cells sorted from spleen or lymph node cells, taken before intestinal transplant. All receptors derive from a human donor who received an intestinal transplant.

This chain joins TRBV10-2 and TRBJ1-3; D not resolved. V was pared by 8 bases and J by 2 bases, with 10 bases between. The CDR3 loop spans 13 amino acids. Germline V gives CDR1 WSHSY, CDR2 SAAADI. The CDR3 nucleotides are TGCGCCAGCGGTCTCGGGGCTGGAAACACCATATATTTT. This sequence encodes CASGLGAGNTIYF.

This chain connects TRBV18 to TRBJ2-3; 12 bases match TRBD1. V dropped 3 bases and J dropped 1; count of bases not matched to a gene: 14. This CDR3 comprises 20 residues. The germline gives CDR1 KGHSH, CDR2 LQKENI. Written as DNA, the CDR3 is TGTGCCAGCTCACCCGCCTCCCCGGGACAGGGGGCGCCGGGCACAGATACGCAGTATTTT. It codes for CASSPASPGQGAPGTDTQYF.

The chain couples TRBV21-1 to TRBJ2-7; the tabulated D call, TRBD1, remains unverified against the DNA. TRBV21-1 represents a pseudogene. This CDR3 has 15 residues. This CDR3 is CASSKGAESSYEQYF. The CDR3 nucleotides are TGTGCCAGCAGCAAGGGGGCTGAAAGCTCCTACGAGCAGTACTTC.

The rearrangement links TRBV19 to TRBJ1-4, with 8 bases aligning to TRBD1. The CDR3 contains 15 residues. The V and J ends lost 3 bases and 3 bases, in that order; junction bases with no gene match: 3. Germline CDR1 and CDR2: LNHDA and SQIVND (reference sequence). The CDR3 sequence is CASSIDRGANEKLFF. As DNA, the CDR3 is TGTGCCAGTAGTATCGACAGGGGAGCTAATGAAAAACTGTTTTTT. Supplemented by reference TRBV19 and TRBJ1-4, the full variable domain reads DGGITQSPKYLFRKEGQNVTLSCEQNLNHDAMYWYRQDPGQGLRLIYYSQIVNDFQKGDIAEGYSVSREKKESFPLTVTSAQKNPTAFYLCASSIDRGANEKLFFGSGTQLSVL.

The gene calls are TRBV28 and TRBJ1-6, with 10 bases that match TRBD1. CDR1 MDHEN and CDR2 SYDVKM come from the germline V gene. Trimming removed 7 bases from V and 0 bases from J; junction bases left unmatched: 6. This CDR3 has 17 residues. The CDR3 loop reads CASTSGTGVSYNSPLHF. The CDR3 coding sequence is TGTGCCAGCACCTCCGGGACAGGGGTCTCCTATAATTCACCCCTCCACTTT. Full variable domain (outside the CDR3, taken from reference TRBV28 and TRBJ1-6): DVKVTQSSRYLVKRTGEKVFLECVQDMDHENMFWYRQDPGLGLRLIYFSYDVKMKEKGDIPEGYSVSREKKERFSLILESASTNQTSMYLCASTSGTGVSYNSPLHFGNGTRLTVT.

V usage is TRBV27 and J usage is TRBJ2-6, with 7 bases that match TRBD1. The CDR3 consists of 18 residues. Trimming removed 2 bases from V and 1 base from J; junction bases left unmatched: 8. CDR1 and CDR2 (germline): MNHEY, SMNVEV (reference sequence). CDR3 region: CASSLLPRGFSGANVLTF. As DNA, the CDR3 is TGTGCCAGCAGTTTACTCCCCAGGGGGTTTTCTGGGGCCAACGTCCTGACTTTC.

This clone has only one observation. The chain employs TRBV7-8 and TRBJ2-7, with D hard to call. Germline CDR1 SGHVS, CDR2 FQNEAQ. Deletions cut 0 bases from V and 2 bases from J, with 8 bases between. The CDR3 loop spans 14 amino acids. The CDR3 bases are TGTGCCAGCAGCTTAGCAGACAATACCTACGAGCAGTACTTC. This sequence encodes CASSLADNTYEQYF.

V gene TRBV27 combines with J gene TRBJ1-2; the match to TRBD1 covers 11 bases. Germline V gene data show CDR1 as MNHEY and CDR2 as SMNVEV (reference sequence). CDR3 length: 13 amino acids. V was clipped by 10 bases and J by 4 bases; unmatched bases: 5. In nucleotides, the CDR3 is TGTGCCATCCGGGACAGGGGGGGCTATGGCTACACCTTC. This encodes CAIRDRGGYGYTF.

This rearrangement joins TRBV11-2 to TRBJ1-4; 7 nucleotides line up with TRBD1. The V segment lost 2 bases and the J segment 3 bases; nucleotides outside the gene matches: 3. The CDR3 consists of 15 residues. CDR1 and CDR2 from the germline V gene are SGHAT and FQNNGV. The CDR3 DNA follows: TGTGCCAGCAGCTTATCGGGACAGTCTAATGAAAAACTGTTTTTT. As protein: CASSLSGQSNEKLFF.

This chain joins TRBV4-1 and TRBJ1-5, with D perhaps matching TRBD1 (5 bases). Germline V lookup: CDR1 MGHRA, CDR2 YSYEKL. CDR3 length: 20 amino acids. Trimming took 0 bases from V and 1 from J, leaving 22 bases between them. The CDR3 region is CASSQEIFNWGVGSNQPQHF. CDR3 nucleotide sequence: TGCGCCAGCAGCCAAGAAATCTTCAACTGGGGGGTTGGGAGCAATCAGCCCCAGCATTTT.

The chain joins TRBV27 to TRBJ2-2; the D gene is possibly TRBD2 (5 bases). V was trimmed by 5 bases and J by 6 bases, leaving 13 bases between them. The CDR3 is made up of 14 amino acids. The germline CDR1 and CDR2 sequences are MNHEY and SMNVEV (reference sequence). CDR3 region: CASSLWLRAGELFF. CDR3 nucleotides: TGTGCCAGCAGTCTGTGGTTGAGGGCCGGGGAGCTGTTTTTT.

The chain employs TRBV19 and TRBJ1-6, with 9 bases identical to TRBD1. V shed 7 bases, J shed 10 bases, and the junction held 5 bases outside the gene matches. The CDR3 totals 13 residues. Per the germline V gene, CDR1 is LNHDA and CDR2 is SQIVND (reference sequence). DNA of the CDR3: TGTGCCAGTATGGGACAGGGAGGGTCACCCCTCCACTTT. Residues: CASMGQGGSPLHF.

The chain has TRBV5-1 and TRBJ2-7; 7 nucleotides line up with TRBD1. V trimming: 4 bases; J trimming: 0 bases; junction bases outside the gene matches: 10. The CDR3 consists of 16 residues. CDR1 SGHRS and CDR2 YFSETQ come from the germline V gene. For the CDR3, the DNA is TGCGCCAGCAGCGCCGGGCCCCGGGACAGCTCCTACGAGCAGTACTTC. This translates into CASSAGPRDSSYEQYF.

The chain has TRBV7-6 and TRBJ2-7; possibly TRBD1 for D (6 bases). Looked up from germline, CDR1 is SGHVS and CDR2 is FNYEAQ. The CDR3 has 13 residues. Trimming cost V 5 bases and J 5 bases, with 13 bases left between them. This CDR3 reads CASSPTGTHEQYF. CDR3 nucleotide sequence: TGTGCCAGCAGCCCTACAGGGACCCACGAGCAGTACTTC.

The gene calls are TRBV6-1 and TRBJ2-3; D ambiguous. Trimming cost V 4 bases and J 2 bases, with 4 bases left between them. The CDR3 is made up of 12 amino acids. Looked up from germline, CDR1 is MNHNS and CDR2 is SASEGT. The CDR3 loop reads CASSGDTDTQYF. CDR3 DNA sequence: TGTGCCAGCAGTGGAGACACAGATACGCAGTATTTT.

The chain recombines TRBV15 with TRBJ2-1, with 8 bases lining up with TRBD1. This CDR3 region has 16 residues. The V segment lost 0 bases and the J segment 8 bases; nucleotides outside the gene matches: 9. Germline CDR1 is LNHNV and CDR2 is YYDKDF (reference sequence). CDR3 in DNA: TGTGCCACCAGCAGAGATCCCCGGGCAGGGGGCGATGAGCAGTTCTTC. Protein sequence: CATSRDPRAGGDEQFF.

The gene calls are TRBV9 and TRBJ2-1; D is undetermined. V lost 0 bases to trimming and J lost 0 bases, with 10 bases between them. There are 16 residues in the CDR3. Germline loops: CDR1 SGDLS, CDR2 YYNGEE. The CDR3 nucleotides read TGTGCCAGCAGCGTAGACGCGCGGAGCTCCTACAATGAGCAGTTCTTC. As protein: CASSVDARSSYNEQFF.

The chain carries TRBV19 and TRBJ1-2, with TRBD1 identical over 8 bases. CDR3 length: 16 residues. V lost 5 bases, J lost 3 bases, and 11 bases stayed unmatched. Germline values: CDR1 LNHDA, CDR2 SQIVND (reference sequence). CDR3 in DNA: TGTGCCAGTAGTGACGCGAGCAGGGGGCGCGACTATGGCTACACCTTC. Translating gives CASSDASRGRDYGYTF. Together with reference TRBV19 and TRBJ1-2, the CDR3 gives the full variable domain: DGGITQSPKYLFRKEGQNVTLSCEQNLNHDAMYWYRQDPGQGLRLIYYSQIVNDFQKGDIAEGYSVSREKKESFPLTVTSAQKNPTAFYLCASSDASRGRDYGYTFGSGTRLTVV.

This chain joins TRBV5-1 and TRBJ1-1; D unclear. This CDR3 has 14 amino acids. Trimming took off 0 bases at V and 0 bases at J, with 6 bases between the two ends. The germline CDR1 and CDR2 sequences are SGHRS and YFSETQ. The CDR3 loop reads CASSLVGMNTEAFF. The CDR3 DNA reads as TGCGCCAGCAGCTTGGTGGGCATGAACACTGAAGCTTTCTTT.

The gene calls are TRBV9 and TRBJ2-3; 11 bases are a match to TRBD2. Germline V gene data show CDR1 as SGDLS and CDR2 as YYNGEE. Trimming removed 0 bases from V and 4 bases from J; junction bases left unmatched: 4. This CDR3 has 16 residues. The CDR3 DNA sequence: TGTGCCAGCAGCGTAGCTATAGCGGGGGGGTCAGATACGCAGTATTTT. Its protein product is CASSVAIAGGSDTQYF.

V and J are TRBV11-2 and TRBJ2-7; possible D gene TRBD1, 5 bases. The CDR3 covers 11 residues. V dropped 3 bases and J dropped 6 bases, with 6 bases sitting between them. CDR1 SGHAT and CDR2 FQNNGV come from the germline V gene. CDR3 DNA sequence: TGTGCCAGCAGCTTGGACACCGAGCAGTACTTC. Encoded protein: CASSLDTEQYF.

The V gene is TRBV15, the J gene TRBJ2-3; D gene unclear. The V end was cut by 0 bases, the J end by 1 base, with 14 bases between. CDR3 length: 17 residues. The V gene's germline CDR1 is LNHNV and CDR2 YYDKDF (reference sequence). As DNA, the CDR3 is TGTGCCACCAGCAGAGATCATCGCCCGAGCCGCACAGATACGCAGTATTTT. The encoded protein is CATSRDHRPSRTDTQYF.

This rearrangement joins TRBV7-9 to TRBJ2-3; D not resolved. This CDR3 is built from 16 residues. Trimming cost V 1 base and J 2 bases, with 13 bases left between them. Germline CDR1 SEHNR, CDR2 FQNEAQ (reference sequence). CDR3 amino acids: CASSLGAQAPTDTQYF. CDR3 nucleotide sequence: TGTGCCAGCAGCTTAGGGGCCCAAGCTCCCACAGATACGCAGTATTTT. The variable domain in full, with the rest retrieved from reference TRBV7-9 and TRBJ2-3, is DTGVSQNPRHKITKRGQNVTFRCDPISEHNRLYWYRQTLGQGPEFLTYFQNEAQLEKSRLLSDRFSAERPKGSFSTLEIQRTEQGDSAMYLCASSLGAQAPTDTQYFGPGTRLTVL.

The table lists this clone with a count of one. The chain carries TRBV11-2 and TRBJ2-7; D not certain. The CDR3 runs 13 residues. CDR1 is SGHAT and CDR2 is FQNNGV in the germline V gene. The germline V and J ends were trimmed by 4 bases and 3 bases, with 10 bases remaining between them. The CDR3 protein is CASSYYTNYEQYF. In DNA form, the CDR3 reads TGTGCCAGCAGCTACTATACCAACTACGAGCAGTACTTC.

The CDR3 DNA reads as TGTGCCAGCAGCTTAGTCTCATCAGGGAACAATCAGCCCCAGCATTTT. Amino acids: CASSLVSSGNNQPQHF. This sequence joins TRBV7-8 and TRBJ1-5; D is possibly TRBD1 (5 bases). The germline V and J ends were trimmed by 1 base and 3 bases, with 13 bases remaining between them. Germline values: CDR1 SGHVS, CDR2 FQNEAQ. The CDR3 totals 16 residues. The complete variable domain, with remaining parts taken from reference TRBV7-8 and TRBJ1-5, reads GAGVSQSPRYKVAKRGQDVALRCDPISGHVSLFWYQQALGQGPEFLTYFQNEAQLDKSGLPSDRFFAERPEGSVSTLKIQRTQQEDSAVYLCASSLVSSGNNQPQHFGDGTRLSIL.